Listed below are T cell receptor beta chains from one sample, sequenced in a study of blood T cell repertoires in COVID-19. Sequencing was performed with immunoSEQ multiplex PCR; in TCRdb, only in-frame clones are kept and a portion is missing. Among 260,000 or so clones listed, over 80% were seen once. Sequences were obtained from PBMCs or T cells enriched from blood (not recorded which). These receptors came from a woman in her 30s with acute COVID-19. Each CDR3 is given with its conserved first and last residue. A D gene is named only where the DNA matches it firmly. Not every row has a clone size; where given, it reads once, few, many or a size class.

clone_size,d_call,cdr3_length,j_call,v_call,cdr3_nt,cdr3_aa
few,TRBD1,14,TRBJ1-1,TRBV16,TGTGCCAGCAGCAATCGGGACAGGGACACTGAAGCTTTCTTT,CASSNRDRDTEAFF
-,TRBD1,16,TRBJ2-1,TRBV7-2,TGTGCCAGCAGCATACAGACAGGGCCTCTCAGGGATGAGCAGTTCTTC,CASSIQTGPLRDEQFF
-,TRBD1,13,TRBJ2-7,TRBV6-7,TGTGCCAACACAGGGGACGGATACTACGAGCAGTACTTC,CANTGDGYYEQYF
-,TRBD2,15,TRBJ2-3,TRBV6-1,TGTGCCAGCAGTGAACCGACTAGCGGGGGTCACCGGCAGTATTTT,CASSEPTSGGHRQYF
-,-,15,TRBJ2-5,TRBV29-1,TGCAGCGTTGAAGATTATCGACAGCCGCAAGAGACCCAGTACTTC,CSVEDYRQPQETQYF
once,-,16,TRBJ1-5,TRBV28,TGTGCCAGCAGCCGAGGTGGGACAACTAGGACTCAGCCCCAGCATTTT,CASSRGGTTRTQPQHF
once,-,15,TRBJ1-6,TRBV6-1,TGTGCCAGCAGTGAAGAGTCAGGGTACGGTTCACCCCTCCACTTT,CASSEESGYGSPLHF
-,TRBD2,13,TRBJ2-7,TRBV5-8,TGTGCCAGCAGCTACGGGGGGGTTTACGAGCAGTACTTC,CASSYGGVYEQYF
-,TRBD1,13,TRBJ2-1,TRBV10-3,TGTGCCATCCGGACAGGGATCGACAATGAGCAGTTCTTC,CAIRTGIDNEQFF
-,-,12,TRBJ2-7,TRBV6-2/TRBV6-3,TGTGCCAGCAGCGGTACAGTTTACGAGCAGTACTTC,CASSGTVYEQYF
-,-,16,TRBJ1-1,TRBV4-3,TGCGCCAGCAGCCAAGATGGAGGCGTCAGGGGCACTGAAGCTTTCTTT,CASSQDGGVRGTEAFF
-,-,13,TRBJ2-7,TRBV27,TGTGCCAGCAGTTTCGACAGAGCCTACGAGCAGTACTTC,CASSFDRAYEQYF
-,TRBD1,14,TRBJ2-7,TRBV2,TGTGCCAGCAGTGGGAGGACAGGGGCCTACGAGCAGTACTTC,CASSGRTGAYEQYF
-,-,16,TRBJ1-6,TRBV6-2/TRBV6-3,TGTGCCAGCAGCTCGACGGGGGGGGCCCCCAATTCACCCCTCCACTTT,CASSSTGGAPNSPLHF
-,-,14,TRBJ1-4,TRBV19,TGTGCCAGTAGTATAATTCGGTTCGATGAAAAACTGTTTTTT,CASSIIRFDEKLFF
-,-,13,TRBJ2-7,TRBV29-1,TGCAGCGTTGAAGGCCAGGGTCTTAACGAGCAGTACTTC,CSVEGQGLNEQYF
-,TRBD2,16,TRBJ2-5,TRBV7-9,TGTGCCAGCAGCCCCGCGGCTAGCGGGGGGAGGGAGACCCAGTACTTC,CASSPAASGGRETQYF
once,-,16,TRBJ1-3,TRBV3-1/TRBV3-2,TGTGCCAGCAGCCCTCTATGGGACACCTCTGGAAACACCATATATTTT,CASSPLWDTSGNTIYF
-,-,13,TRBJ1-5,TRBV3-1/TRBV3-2,TGTGCCAGCAGCCTTCCGGAGGGTCAGCCCCAGCATTTT,CASSLPEGQPQHF
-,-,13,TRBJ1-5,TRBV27,TGTGCCAGCAGTTCCCTCGGGAGTCAGCCCCAGCATTTT,CASSSLGSQPQHF
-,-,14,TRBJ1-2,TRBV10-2,TGCGCCAGCGGGGCACGGGCGGCCGGGTATGGCTACACCTTC,CASGARAAGYGYTF
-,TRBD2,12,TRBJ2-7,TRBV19,TGTGCCAGTAGCCCCGGGGGGTCCGAGCAGTACTTC,CASSPGGSEQYF
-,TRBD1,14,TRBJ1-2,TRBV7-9,TGTGCCAGCAGCTTAGATAGGCAGGGGGCAAGCTACACCTTC,CASSLDRQGASYTF
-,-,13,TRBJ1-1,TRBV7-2,TGTGCCAGCAGAGGCAGGGTGAACACTGAAGCTTTCTTT,CASRGRVNTEAFF
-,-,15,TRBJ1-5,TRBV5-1,TGCGCCAGCAGCTTGGAGGGGTCTGGCAATCAGCCCCAGCATTTT,CASSLEGSGNQPQHF
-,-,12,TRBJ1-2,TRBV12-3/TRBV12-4,TGTGCCAGCAGTTTAGGGCTTACCGGGGGGGCCTTC,CASSLGLTGGAF
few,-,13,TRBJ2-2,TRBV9,TGTGCCAGCAGCAGCAGGGATGACGGGGAGCTGTTTTTT,CASSSRDDGELFF
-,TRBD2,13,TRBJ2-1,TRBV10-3,TGTGCCATCAGCCCCTCCGGGGGGAATGAGCAGTTCTTC,CAISPSGGNEQFF
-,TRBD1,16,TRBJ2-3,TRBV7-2,TGTGCCAGCAGTTTAGGATCCGGGACAGTCACAGATACGCAGTATTTT,CASSLGSGTVTDTQYF
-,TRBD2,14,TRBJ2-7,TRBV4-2,TGTGCCAGCAGCTCAGCGGGGGAAAGTGGCGAGCAGTACTTC,CASSSAGESGEQYF
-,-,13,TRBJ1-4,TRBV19,TGTGCCAGAGAGGGCCCCGACCCTGAAAAACTGTTTTTT,CAREGPDPEKLFF
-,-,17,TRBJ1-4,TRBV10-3,TGTGCCATCAGCGGAGGCCATCTTAGTGCAACTAATGAAAAACTGTTTTTT,CAISGGHLSATNEKLFF
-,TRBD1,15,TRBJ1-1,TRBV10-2,TGCGCCAGGCCCCACCGACAGGGGTTGAACACTGAAGCTTTCTTT,CARPHRQGLNTEAFF
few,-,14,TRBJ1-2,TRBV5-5,TGTGCCAGCAGCTTGGCGCGGGCAGTTCATGGCTACACCTTC,CASSLARAVHGYTF
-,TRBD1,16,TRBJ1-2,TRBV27,TGTGCCAGCAGTTCGGGGGACAGGGGATTCGATTATGGCTACACCTTC,CASSSGDRGFDYGYTF
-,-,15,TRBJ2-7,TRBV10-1,TGCGCCAGCAGGGAAGGAAACAGGGATCACGACGAGCAGTACTTC,CASREGNRDHDEQYF
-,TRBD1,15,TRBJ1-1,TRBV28,TGTGCCAGCAGTGCGAAACAGGGGGCTGGAACTGAAGCTTTCTTT,CASSAKQGAGTEAFF
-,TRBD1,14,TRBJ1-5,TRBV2,TGTGCCAGCAGTGAGACAGACAGGGAGTCACCCCAGCATTTT,CASSETDRESPQHF